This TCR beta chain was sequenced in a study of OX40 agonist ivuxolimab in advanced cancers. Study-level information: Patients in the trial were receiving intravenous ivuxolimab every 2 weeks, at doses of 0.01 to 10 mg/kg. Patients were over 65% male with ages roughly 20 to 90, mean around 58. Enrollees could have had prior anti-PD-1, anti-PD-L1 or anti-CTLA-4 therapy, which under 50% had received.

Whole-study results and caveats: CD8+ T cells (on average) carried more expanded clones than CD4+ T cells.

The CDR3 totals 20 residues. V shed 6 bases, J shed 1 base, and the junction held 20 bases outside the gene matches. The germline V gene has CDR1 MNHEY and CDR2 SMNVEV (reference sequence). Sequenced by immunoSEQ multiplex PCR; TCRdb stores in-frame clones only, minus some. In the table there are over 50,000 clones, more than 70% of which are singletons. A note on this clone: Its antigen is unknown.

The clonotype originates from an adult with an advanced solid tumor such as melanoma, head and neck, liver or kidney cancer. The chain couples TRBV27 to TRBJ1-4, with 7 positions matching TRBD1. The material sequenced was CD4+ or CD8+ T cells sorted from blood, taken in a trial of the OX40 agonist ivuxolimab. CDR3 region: CASRSSSRGFRMLTNEKLFF. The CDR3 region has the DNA TGTGCCAGCAGATCATCATCCAGGGGGTTTCGAATGTTAACTAATGAAAAACTGTTTTTT.